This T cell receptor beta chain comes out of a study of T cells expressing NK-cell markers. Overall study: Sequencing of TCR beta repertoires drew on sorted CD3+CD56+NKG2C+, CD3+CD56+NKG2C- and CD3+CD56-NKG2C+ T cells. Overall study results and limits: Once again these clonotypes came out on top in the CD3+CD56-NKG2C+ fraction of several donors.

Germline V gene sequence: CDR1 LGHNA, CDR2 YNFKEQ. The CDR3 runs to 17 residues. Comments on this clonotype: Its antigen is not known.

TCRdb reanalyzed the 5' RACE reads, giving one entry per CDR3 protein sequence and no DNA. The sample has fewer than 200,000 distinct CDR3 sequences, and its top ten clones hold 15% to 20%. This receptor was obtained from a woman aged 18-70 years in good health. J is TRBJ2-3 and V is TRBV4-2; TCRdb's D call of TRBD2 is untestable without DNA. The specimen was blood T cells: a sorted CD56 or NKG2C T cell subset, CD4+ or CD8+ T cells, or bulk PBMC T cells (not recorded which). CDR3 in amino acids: CASSQHLAGGTTDTQYF.